This T cell receptor beta chain stems from a study of blood T cell repertoires in COVID-19. Study-wide context: The United States, Italy and Spain were the sources of the acute and convalescent COVID-19 samples. Nucleic acid was either cDNA or gDNA, and it came from T cells, B-cell-depleted T cells, or PBMCs.

The CDR3 sequence is 16 residues long. The ends were cut back, 0 bases at V and 6 bases at J, with 16 bases in the middle. Germline V gene lookup returns CDR1 SGHNT and CDR2 YENEEA. In its sample, this clone was seen once. Produced via immunoSEQ multiplex PCR; TCRdb's table is partial and in-frame only. The data hold 300,000 to 350,000 clones, with roughly 86% observed a single time. Sequenced material: peripheral blood. The gene calls are TRBV11-3 and TRBJ2-3; tentative D call: TRBD2 (6 bases). This receptor was taken from a young man with COVID-19, enrolled during active disease. CDR3 in amino acids: CASSLEWDSSGDTQYF. CDR3 sequence (DNA): TGTGCCAGCAGCTTAGAGTGGGACTCCTCAGGGGATACGCAGTATTTT. Full variable domain (remainder filled in from reference TRBV11-3 and TRBJ2-3): EAGVVQSPRYKIIEKKQPVAFWCNPISGHNTLYWYLQNLGQGPELLIRYENEEAVDDSQLPKDRFSAERLKGVDSTLKIQPAELGDSAVYLCASSLEWDSSGDTQYFGPGTRLTVL.